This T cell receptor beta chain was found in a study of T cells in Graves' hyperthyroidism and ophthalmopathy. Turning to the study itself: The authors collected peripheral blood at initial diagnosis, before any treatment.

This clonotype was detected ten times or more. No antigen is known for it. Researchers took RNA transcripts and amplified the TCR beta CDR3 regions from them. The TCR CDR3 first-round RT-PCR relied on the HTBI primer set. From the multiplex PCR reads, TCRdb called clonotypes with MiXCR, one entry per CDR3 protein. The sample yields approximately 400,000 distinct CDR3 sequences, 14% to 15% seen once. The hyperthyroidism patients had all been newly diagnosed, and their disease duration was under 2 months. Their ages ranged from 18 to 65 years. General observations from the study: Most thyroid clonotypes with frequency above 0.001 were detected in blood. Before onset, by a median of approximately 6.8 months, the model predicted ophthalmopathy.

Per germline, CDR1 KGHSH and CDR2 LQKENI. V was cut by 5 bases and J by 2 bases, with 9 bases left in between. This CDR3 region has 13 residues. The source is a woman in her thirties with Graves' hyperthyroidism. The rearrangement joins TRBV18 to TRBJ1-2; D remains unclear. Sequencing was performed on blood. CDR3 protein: CASSSGRNYGYTF. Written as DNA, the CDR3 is TGTGCCAGCTCAAGTGGACGGAACTATGGCTACACCTTC.